This TCR beta chain derives from a study of human T cells and chemical hapten exposure. Trimming removed 3 bases from V and 5 bases from J, with 13 bases in between. This CDR3 contains 14 residues. TCRdb processed the RACE reads anew with MiXCR; each CDR3 protein has one entry. Found here are tens of thousands of distinct CDR3 sequences, approximately 3.4% of them singletons; the top ten hold under 8.5%. This clonotype was seen repeatedly, ten times or more. Time point here: patch test 2, 6 weeks after DPC sensitization. The treatment here: therapeutic diphenylcyclopropenone sensitization with weekly scalp DPC.

The receptor was derived from a man in his forties with alopecia areata. Some clones in this sample may be carry-over from other donors' samples. This chain connects TRBV12-3 or TRBV12-4 to TRBJ2-5; TRBD1 might be the D (6 bases). The sample in question was whole blood, obtained in connection with sensitization to the hapten diphenylcyclopropenone (DPC). The DNA of the CDR3 is TGTGCCAGCAGTTTTAGACAGGCCGGGGAGACCCAGTACTTC. Protein sequence: CASSFRQAGETQYF.